This TCR beta chain was obtained from a study of T cell clonotyping in hematopoietic cell transplantation. About the study: Recipient samples before transplant were obtained post-cytoreduction. Study results and limitations: Broader posttransplant TCR repertoire diversity was predicted by graft donor and pretransplant recipient Inverse Simpson Index values.

Germline V gene sequence: CDR1 LNHDA, CDR2 SQIVND (reference sequence). V was clipped by 9 bases and J by 2 bases, with 11 bases between them. CDR3 size: 12 residues. Clones were read by immunoSEQ multiplex PCR, and TCRdb kept only the in-frame ones, dropping some. The data contain some 49,000 clones, under 90% of them singletons. This clone occurred a few times. Antigen: not known. Documented time point: recipient sample about 28 days before transplant, after cytoreduction. The rearrangement joins TRBV19 to TRBJ2-7, with D possibly matching TRBD1 (5 bases). The clonotype was recovered from a man in his 60s with biphenotypic leukemia. Some clones in this sample may be carry-over from other donors' samples. Here the sequenced sample was peripheral blood mononuclear cells, taken before stem cell transplant. The CDR3: CASGHNTYEQYF. DNA for the CDR3: TGTGCCAGCGGACACAACACCTACGAGCAGTACTTC.